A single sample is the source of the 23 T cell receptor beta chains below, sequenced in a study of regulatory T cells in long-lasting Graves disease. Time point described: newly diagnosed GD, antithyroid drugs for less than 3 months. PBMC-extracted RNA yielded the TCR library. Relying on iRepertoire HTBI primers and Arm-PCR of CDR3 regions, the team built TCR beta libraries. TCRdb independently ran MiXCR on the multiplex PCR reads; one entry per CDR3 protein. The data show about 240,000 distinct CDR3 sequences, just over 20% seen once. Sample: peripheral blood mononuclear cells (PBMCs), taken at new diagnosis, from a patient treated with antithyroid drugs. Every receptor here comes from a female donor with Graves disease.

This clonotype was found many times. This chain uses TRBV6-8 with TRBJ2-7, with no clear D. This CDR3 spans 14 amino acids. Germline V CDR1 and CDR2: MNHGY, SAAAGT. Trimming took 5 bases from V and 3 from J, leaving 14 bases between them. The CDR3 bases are TGTGCCAGCAGTACGCTCCGGCACCGCTACGAGCAGTACTTC. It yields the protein CASSTLRHRYEQYF.

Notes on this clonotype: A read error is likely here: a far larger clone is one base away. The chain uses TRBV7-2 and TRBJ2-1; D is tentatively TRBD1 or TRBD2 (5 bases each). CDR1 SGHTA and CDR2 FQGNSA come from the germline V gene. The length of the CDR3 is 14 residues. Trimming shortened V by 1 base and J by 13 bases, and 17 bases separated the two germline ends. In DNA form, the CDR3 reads TGTGCCAGCAGCTTAGATCCAGGGTGGGAGACCCAGTTCTTC. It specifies CASSLDPGWETQFF. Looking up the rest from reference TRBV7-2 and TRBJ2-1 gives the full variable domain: GAGVSQSPSNKVTEKGKDVELRCDPISGHTALYWYRQSLGQGLEFLIYFQGNSAPDKSGLPSDRFSAERTGGSVSTLTIQRTQQEDSAVYLCASSLDPGWETQFFGPGTRLTVL.

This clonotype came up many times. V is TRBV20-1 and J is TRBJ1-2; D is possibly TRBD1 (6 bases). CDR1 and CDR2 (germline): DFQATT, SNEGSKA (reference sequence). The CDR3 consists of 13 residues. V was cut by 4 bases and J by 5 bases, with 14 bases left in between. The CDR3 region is CSATSGTIYGYTF. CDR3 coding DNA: TGCAGTGCTACCTCCGGGACAATTTATGGCTACACCTTC.

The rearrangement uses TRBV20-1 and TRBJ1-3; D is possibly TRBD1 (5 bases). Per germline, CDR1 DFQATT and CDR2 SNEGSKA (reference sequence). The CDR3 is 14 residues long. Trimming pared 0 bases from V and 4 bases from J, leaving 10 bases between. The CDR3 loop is CSARDARAGNTIYF. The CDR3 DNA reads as TGCAGTGCTAGAGATGCCAGGGCCGGAAACACCATATATTTT.

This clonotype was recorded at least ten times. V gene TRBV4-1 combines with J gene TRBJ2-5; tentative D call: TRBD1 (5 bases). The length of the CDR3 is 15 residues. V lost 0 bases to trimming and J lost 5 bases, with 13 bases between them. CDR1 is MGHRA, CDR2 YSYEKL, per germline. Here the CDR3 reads CASSQEGRVWETQYF. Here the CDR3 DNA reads TGCGCCAGCAGCCAAGAGGGGCGAGTTTGGGAGACCCAGTACTTC.

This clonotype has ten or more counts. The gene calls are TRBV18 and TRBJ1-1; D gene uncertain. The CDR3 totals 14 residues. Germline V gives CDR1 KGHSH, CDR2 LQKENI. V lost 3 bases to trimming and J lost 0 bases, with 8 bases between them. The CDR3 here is CASSPPGMNTEAFF. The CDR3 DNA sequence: TGTGCCAGCTCACCCCCGGGTATGAACACTGAAGCTTTCTTT.

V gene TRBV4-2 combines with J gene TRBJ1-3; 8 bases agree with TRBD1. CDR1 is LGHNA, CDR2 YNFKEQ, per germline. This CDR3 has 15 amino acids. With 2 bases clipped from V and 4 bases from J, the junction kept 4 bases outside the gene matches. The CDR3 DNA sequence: TGTGCCAGCAGCCAAAGCAGGGGGCAAGGAAACACCATATATTTT. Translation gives CASSQSRGQGNTIYF.

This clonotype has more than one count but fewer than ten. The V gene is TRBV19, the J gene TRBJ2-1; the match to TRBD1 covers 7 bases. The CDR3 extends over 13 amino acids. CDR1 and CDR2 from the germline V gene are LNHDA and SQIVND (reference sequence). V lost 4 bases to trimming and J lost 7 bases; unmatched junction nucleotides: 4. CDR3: CASSRGQLNEQFF. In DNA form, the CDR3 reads TGTGCCAGTAGTAGGGGACAGCTAAATGAGCAGTTCTTC.

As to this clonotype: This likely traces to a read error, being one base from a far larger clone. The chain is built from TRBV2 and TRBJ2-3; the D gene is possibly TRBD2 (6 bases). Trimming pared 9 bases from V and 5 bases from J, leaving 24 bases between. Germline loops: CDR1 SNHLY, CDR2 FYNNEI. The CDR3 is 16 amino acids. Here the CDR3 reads CASLRGRGLRGDTQYF. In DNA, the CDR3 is TGTGCCAGTCTAAGAGGACGGGGGTTACGGGGAGATACGCAGTATTTT.

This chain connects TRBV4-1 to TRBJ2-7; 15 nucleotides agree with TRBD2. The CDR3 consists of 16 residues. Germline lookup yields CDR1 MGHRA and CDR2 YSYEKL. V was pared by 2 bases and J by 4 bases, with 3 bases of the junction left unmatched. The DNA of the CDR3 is TGCGCCAGCAGCCAACGCGGGACTAGCGGGAGGTACGAGCAGTACTTC. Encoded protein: CASSQRGTSGRYEQYF.

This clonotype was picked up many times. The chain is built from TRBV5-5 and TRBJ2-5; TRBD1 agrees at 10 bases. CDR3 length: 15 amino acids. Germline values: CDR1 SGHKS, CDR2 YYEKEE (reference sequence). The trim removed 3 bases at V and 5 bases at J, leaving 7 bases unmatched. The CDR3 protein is CASSSETGGGETQYF. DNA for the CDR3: TGTGCCAGCAGCTCCGAGACAGGGGGCGGCGAGACCCAGTACTTC.

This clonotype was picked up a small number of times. CDR3 in DNA: TGCAGTGCTAGGACGACAGGGCTTCCAGAAAAACTGTTTTTT. Translating gives CSARTTGLPEKLFF. The chain is built from TRBV20-1 and TRBJ1-4; 7 nucleotides agree with TRBD1. The CDR3 extends over 14 amino acids. V shed 3 bases and J 8 bases; nucleotides not matched to a gene: 9. Germline CDR1 reads DFQATT; CDR2 reads SNEGSKA (reference sequence).

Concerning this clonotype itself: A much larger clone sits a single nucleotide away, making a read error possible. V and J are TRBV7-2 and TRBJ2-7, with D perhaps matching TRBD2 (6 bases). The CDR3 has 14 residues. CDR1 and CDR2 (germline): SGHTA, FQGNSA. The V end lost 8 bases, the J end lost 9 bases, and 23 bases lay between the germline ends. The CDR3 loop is CASGQQDRRGGQYF. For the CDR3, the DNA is TGTGCCAGCGGCCAACAGGACCGGCGGGGCGGGCAGTACTTC.

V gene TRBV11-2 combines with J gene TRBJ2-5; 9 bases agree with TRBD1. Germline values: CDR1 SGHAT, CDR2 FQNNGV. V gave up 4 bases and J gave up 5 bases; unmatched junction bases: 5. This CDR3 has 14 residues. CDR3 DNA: TGTGCCAGCAGCTGGGACAGGGTGACTGAGACCCAGTACTTC. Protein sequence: CASSWDRVTETQYF.

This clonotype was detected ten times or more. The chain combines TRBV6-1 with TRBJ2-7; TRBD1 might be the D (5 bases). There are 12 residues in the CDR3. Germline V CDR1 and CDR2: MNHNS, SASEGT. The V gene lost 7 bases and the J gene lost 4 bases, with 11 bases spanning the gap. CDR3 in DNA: TGTGCCAGCATTGGGGCCGGGTACGAGCAGTACTTC. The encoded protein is CASIGAGYEQYF.

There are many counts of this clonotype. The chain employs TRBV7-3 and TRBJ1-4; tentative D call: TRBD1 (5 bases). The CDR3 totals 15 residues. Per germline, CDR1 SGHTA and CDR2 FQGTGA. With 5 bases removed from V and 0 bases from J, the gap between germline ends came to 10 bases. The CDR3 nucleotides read TGTGCCAGCAGCCCAGGGTTGGCAACTAATGAAAAACTGTTTTTT. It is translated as CASSPGLATNEKLFF.

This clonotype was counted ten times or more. CDR3 sequence reads: CSASHDTNYGYTF. The CDR3 nucleotides are TGCAGTGCTAGCCATGACACCAACTATGGCTACACCTTC. The chain employs TRBV20-1 and TRBJ1-2; D gene uncertain. The CDR3 contains 13 residues. Between the trimmed V and J ends, which lost 3 bases and 2 bases, there was a span of 10 bases. CDR1 is DFQATT, CDR2 SNEGSKA, per germline (reference sequence).

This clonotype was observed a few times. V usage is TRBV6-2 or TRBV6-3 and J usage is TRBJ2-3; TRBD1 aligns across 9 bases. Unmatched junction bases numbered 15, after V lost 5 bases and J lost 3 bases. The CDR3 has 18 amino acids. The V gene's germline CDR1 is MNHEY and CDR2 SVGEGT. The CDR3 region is CASSVDRGWMLGTDTQYF. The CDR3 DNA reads TGTGCCAGCAGTGTTGACAGGGGGTGGATGTTAGGGACAGATACGCAGTATTTT.

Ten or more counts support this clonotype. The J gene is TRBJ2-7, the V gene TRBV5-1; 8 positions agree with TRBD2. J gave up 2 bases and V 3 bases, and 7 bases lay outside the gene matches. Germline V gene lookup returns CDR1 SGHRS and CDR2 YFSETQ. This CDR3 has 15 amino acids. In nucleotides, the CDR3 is TGCGCCAGCAGCTCAATCAAGCGGGGGCCCTACGAGCAGTACTTC. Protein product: CASSSIKRGPYEQYF. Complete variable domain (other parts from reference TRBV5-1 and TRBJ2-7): KAGVTQTPRYLIKTRGQQVTLSCSPISGHRSVSWYQQTPGQGLQFLFEYFSETQRNKGNFPGRFSGRQFSNSRSEMNVSTLELGDSALYLCASSSIKRGPYEQYFGPGTRLTVT.

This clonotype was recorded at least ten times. CDR3 coding DNA: TGTGCCAGCGGGTCGGGACAGTTACAAGAGACCCAGTACTTC. Amino acid sequence: CASGSGQLQETQYF. This chain connects TRBV6-2 or TRBV6-3 to TRBJ2-5, with 7 bases fitting TRBD1. Germline CDR1 and CDR2: MNHEY and SVGEGT. Germline trimming cut 8 bases from V and 2 bases from J; bases unmatched to any gene: 8. The CDR3 runs to 14 residues.

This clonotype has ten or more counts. The CDR3 nucleotides read TGCGCCAGCAGCAGTGGACAGGGACCTAATGAAAAACTGTTTTTT. It codes for CASSSGQGPNEKLFF. This chain links TRBV5-1 with TRBJ1-4; 8 bases agree with TRBD1. Germline CDR1 reads SGHRS; CDR2 reads YFSETQ. The CDR3 is 15 amino acids. The V and J ends lost 4 bases and 3 bases, in that order; junction bases with no gene match: 5.

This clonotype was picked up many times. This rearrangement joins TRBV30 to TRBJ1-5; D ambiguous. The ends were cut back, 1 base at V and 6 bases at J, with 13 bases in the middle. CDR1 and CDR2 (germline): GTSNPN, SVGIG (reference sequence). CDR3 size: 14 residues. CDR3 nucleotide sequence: TGTGCCTGGAGTGGAGGGTACGACGGTCAGCCCCAGCATTTT. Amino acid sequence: CAWSGGYDGQPQHF.

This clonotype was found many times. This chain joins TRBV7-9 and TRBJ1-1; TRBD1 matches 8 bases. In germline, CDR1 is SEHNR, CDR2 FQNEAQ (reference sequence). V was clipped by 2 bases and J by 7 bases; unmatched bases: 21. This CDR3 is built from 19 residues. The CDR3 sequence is CASSLRPGQGVGRKSEAFF. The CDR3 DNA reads TGTGCCAGCAGCTTACGCCCTGGACAGGGCGTAGGACGAAAGAGTGAAGCTTTCTTT.